This is a list of T cell receptor beta chains from one sample in a study of blood T cell repertoires in COVID-19. TCRdb keeps only in-frame clones here, not all; method: immunoSEQ multiplex PCR. The sample records approximately 68,000 clones, approximately 80% being singletons. Material for sequencing was peripheral blood. The receptors here all came from a man at least 80 years old with active COVID-19. Both conserved end residues are part of each CDR3. The D gene is left open where the match is weak.

cdr3_nt	cdr3_aa	d_call	j_call	v_call
TGTGCCAGCAGTAAGGTAACAGGTCACCAAGTTGGGCAGTACTTC	CASSKVTGHQVGQYF	NA	TRBJ2-7	TRBV27
TGTGCCAGCAGTTACCTTCCAGGGGGAGGAGGAAACACCATATATTTT	CASSYLPGGGGNTIYF	TRBD1	TRBJ1-3	TRBV6-2/TRBV6-3
TGTGCCAGCAGCCCGGGTGTGGCCAAAAACATTCAGTACTTC	CASSPGVAKNIQYF	NA	TRBJ2-4	TRBV5-6
TGTGCCAGCAGCCCGTCAGACGCGGGGGAGCAGTACTTC	CASSPSDAGEQYF	NA	TRBJ2-7	TRBV5-4
TGTGCCTGGAGTATGACAGGGAATAGCAATCAGCCCCAGCATTTT	CAWSMTGNSNQPQHF	TRBD1	TRBJ1-5	TRBV30
TGTGCCAGCAGTTTAGGGGCAGGGGGCCCTGAAAAACTGTTTTTT	CASSLGAGGPEKLFF	TRBD1	TRBJ1-4	TRBV28
TGTGCCTGGATGGGGGCCCTGGGCCAAGAGACCCAGTACTTC	CAWMGALGQETQYF	NA	TRBJ2-5	TRBV30
TGTGCCAGCAGCCGCAGACACGAAACCACAGATACGCAGTATTTT	CASSRRHETTDTQYF	NA	TRBJ2-3	TRBV4-2
TGCAGCGTTAGGATGGCGGCTAATGAAAAACTGTTTTTT	CSVRMAANEKLFF	NA	TRBJ1-4	TRBV29-1
TGTGCCAGCAGTTTTACTGGGAGGCTCTGGGTCACTGAAGCTTTCTTT	CASSFTGRLWVTEAFF	NA	TRBJ1-1	TRBV28
TGTGCCAGTAGCCGAGGCAACAGGGGCTATGGCTACACCTTC	CASSRGNRGYGYTF	TRBD1	TRBJ1-2	TRBV19
TGTGCCAGTAGTAGACGGGAAGGGGGCTACGAGCAGTACTTC	CASSRREGGYEQYF	NA	TRBJ2-7	TRBV19
TGTGCCAGCAGCTTAGAGCCGGGAGTGGCTTTCACCGGGGAGCTGTTTTTT	CASSLEPGVAFTGELFF	NA	TRBJ2-2	TRBV7-6
TGTGCCAGCAGCCCGCCTAGCGGGTCGGGTGGGGAGCAGTTCTTC	CASSPPSGSGGEQFF	TRBD2	TRBJ2-1	TRBV7-9
TGTGCCAGCAGTTCCTTGCCCGGGCAGCCCCAGCATTTT	CASSSLPGQPQHF	NA	TRBJ1-5	TRBV27
TGTGCCAGCAGCCCAGGTCCAGTGGAGCCCCAGCATTTT	CASSPGPVEPQHF	NA	TRBJ1-5	TRBV12-3/TRBV12-4
TGTGCCAGCAGTCCCACAGCGAACACTGAAGCTTTCTTT	CASSPTANTEAFF	NA	TRBJ1-1	TRBV27
TGTGCCAGCATGCCCCCCCGGGGTACTAGCGGGAGTCAGTTCACAGATACGCAGTATTTT	CASMPPRGTSGSQFTDTQYF	TRBD2	TRBJ2-3	TRBV28
TGTGCCAGCAATCGCGCAGGGGCTGGAAACACCATATATTTT	CASNRAGAGNTIYF	NA	TRBJ1-3	TRBV2